This T cell receptor (beta chain) was captured in a study of beta chain features in type 1 diabetes. Study background: All samples combined gave 95 million to 130 million sorted cells for examination. Study-level findings and limits: Within patients, naive, central memory and Treg TCRB repertoires seemed more similar than within healthy donors. VDJ junctions from type 1 diabetes patients carried fewer insertions and larger deletions. Whether HLA type affects TCRB rearrangement stayed undetermined in the present work.

The germline CDR1 and CDR2 sequences are SGHTA and FQGNSA. Trimming removed 3 bases from V and 2 bases from J; junction bases left unmatched: 4. The CDR3 contains 14 residues. What was sequenced were expressed TCRB transcripts, since all of the isolated RNA had been reverse transcribed. Only in-frame clones appear in the TCRdb table, and some are missing; sequencing was by immunoSEQ multiplex PCR. Counted here are fewer than 350,000 clones, roughly a fifth occurring once; the ten biggest clones make up approximately 0.041%. Details on this clone: Its antigen remains unknown.

This clonotype was sampled from a woman under 30 in good health. The chain couples TRBV7-2 to TRBJ2-7; 7 nucleotides agree with TRBD1. Sequenced material: naive CD4+ T cells from blood. In nucleotides, the CDR3 is TGTGCCAGCAGCTTGCCGACAGGGCCCTACGAGCAGTACTTC. Its protein is CASSLPTGPYEQYF.